Sequencing of this T cell receptor (beta chain) was carried out in a study of shared clonotypes between healthy human individuals. This clone was counted a few times. This CDR3 region has 15 residues. The ends were cut back, 4 bases at V and 5 bases at J, with 19 bases in the middle. CDR1 and CDR2 (germline): SGDLS, YYNGEE. Sequencing used immunoSEQ multiplex PCR; TCRdb keeps in-frame clones, though not all of them. The profile shows over 2 million clones, 85% to 95% of them singletons. Sequencing was done on a sample of naive CD4+ T cells sorted from blood. This sample's subset: CD45RA+ positively selected. This chain joins TRBV9 and TRBJ2-7, with D perhaps matching TRBD1 or TRBD2 (5 bases each). This TCR was recovered from a man younger than 30 in good health. CDR3 loop: CASSLTARGRDEQYF. The CDR3 region has the DNA TGTGCCAGCAGCCTGACCGCGAGGGGTCGAGACGAGCAGTACTTC.